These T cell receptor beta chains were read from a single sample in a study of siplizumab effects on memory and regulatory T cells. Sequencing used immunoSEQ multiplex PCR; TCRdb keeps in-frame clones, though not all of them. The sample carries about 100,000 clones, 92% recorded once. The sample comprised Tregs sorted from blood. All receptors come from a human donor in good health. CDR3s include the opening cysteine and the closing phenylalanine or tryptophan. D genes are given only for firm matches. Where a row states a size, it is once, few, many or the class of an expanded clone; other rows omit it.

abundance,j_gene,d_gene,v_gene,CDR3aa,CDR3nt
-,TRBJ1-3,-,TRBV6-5,CASSRDLRNTIYF,TGTGCCAGCAGCAGGGACCTGAGAAACACCATATATTTT
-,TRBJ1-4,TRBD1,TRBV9,CASSPRTGLEKLFF,TGTGCCAGCAGCCCTCGGACAGGGCTTGAAAAACTGTTTTTT
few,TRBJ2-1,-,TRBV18,CASTQVAAYNEQFF,TGTGCCAGCACGCAGGTAGCGGCCTACAATGAGCAGTTCTTC
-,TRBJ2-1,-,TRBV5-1,CASSLVQGGNNEQFF,TGCGCCAGCAGCTTGGTTCAGGGGGGCAACAATGAGCAGTTCTTC
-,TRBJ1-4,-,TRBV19,CASSPEGQGTFTREKLFF,TGTGCCAGTAGTCCTGAGGGGCAGGGCACCTTCACCCGGGAAAAACTGTTTTTT
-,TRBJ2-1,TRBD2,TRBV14,CASSQGLAGGGNEQFF,TGTGCCAGCAGCCAAGGGCTAGCGGGAGGAGGCAATGAGCAGTTCTTC
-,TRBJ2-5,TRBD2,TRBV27,CASSPRLAGVLETQYF,TGTGCCAGCAGTCCACGACTAGCGGGAGTGCTAGAGACCCAGTACTTC
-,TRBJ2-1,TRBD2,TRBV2,CASRWGGEIEQFF,TGTGCCAGCAGATGGGGGGGGGAGATTGAGCAGTTCTTC
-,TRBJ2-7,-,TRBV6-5,CASRMTLTSYEQYF,TGTGCCAGCAGAATGACTCTAACCTCATACGAGCAGTACTTC
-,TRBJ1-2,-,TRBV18,CASSPQSGDAYGYTF,TGTGCCAGCTCACCACAGTCAGGGGACGCCTATGGCTACACCTTC
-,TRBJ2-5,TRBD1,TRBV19,CASSPYRGSQETQYF,TGTGCCAGTAGCCCCTACAGGGGTTCCCAAGAGACCCAGTACTTC
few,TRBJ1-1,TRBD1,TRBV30,CAWSVIGTGFGMNTEAFF,TGTGCCTGGAGTGTGATCGGGACAGGATTTGGAATGAACACTGAAGCTTTCTTT
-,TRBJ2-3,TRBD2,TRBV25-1,CASSLLTSDTDTQYF,TGTGCCAGCAGTTTATTGACTAGCGACACAGATACGCAGTATTTT
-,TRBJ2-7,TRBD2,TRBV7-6,CASSPRTREIEQYF,TGTGCCAGCAGTCCAAGGACTAGAGAGATCGAGCAGTACTTC
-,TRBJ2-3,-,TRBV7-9,CASSLLGQITDTQYF,TGTGCCAGCAGCTTACTTGGCCAGATCACAGATACGCAGTATTTT
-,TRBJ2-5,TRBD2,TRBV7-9,CASSSGFLAAGETQYF,TGTGCCAGCAGCTCGGGGTTTCTAGCGGCCGGGGAGACCCAGTACTTC
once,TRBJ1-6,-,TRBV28,CASSRVELYKGITSPLHF,TGTGCCAGCAGTCGCGTCGAGCTTTATAAGGGTATAACCTCACCCCTCCACTTT
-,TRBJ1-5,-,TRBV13,CASSWGLSNQPQHF,TGTGCCAGCAGCTGGGGACTTAGCAATCAGCCCCAGCATTTT
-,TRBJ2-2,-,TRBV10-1,CASRTNTGELFF,TGCGCCAGCCGTACAAACACCGGGGAGCTGTTTTTT
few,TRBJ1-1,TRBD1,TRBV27,CASRPLDRAEAFF,TGTGCCAGCAGACCGTTAGACAGGGCTGAAGCTTTCTTT
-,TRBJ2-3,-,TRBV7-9,CASSETGLQYF,TGTGCCAGCAGCGAGACAGGTTTGCAGTATTTT
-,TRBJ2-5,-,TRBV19,CASSTQETQYF,TGTGCCAGTAGTACCCAAGAGACCCAGTACTTC
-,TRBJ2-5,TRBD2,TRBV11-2,CASSLTYSGLGTGETQYF,TGTGCCAGCAGCTTAACCTATAGCGGGCTAGGCACGGGCGAGACCCAGTACTTC
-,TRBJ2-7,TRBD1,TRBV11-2,CASSTRRDRDYEQYF,TGTGCCAGCAGCACGCGCCGGGACAGGGATTACGAGCAGTACTTC
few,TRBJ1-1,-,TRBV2,CASSELLFAEAFF,TGTGCCAGCAGTGAATTGTTATTCGCTGAAGCTTTCTTT
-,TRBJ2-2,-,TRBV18,CASSPQGHGELFF,TGTGCCAGCTCACCCCAGGGGCACGGGGAGCTGTTTTTT
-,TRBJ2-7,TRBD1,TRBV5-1,CASSLGDRTYEQYF,TGCGCCAGCAGCTTGGGGGACAGGACCTACGAGCAGTACTTC
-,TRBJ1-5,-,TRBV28,CASSLALLGQPQHF,TGTGCCAGCAGTTTAGCTCTGTTAGGTCAGCCCCAGCATTTT
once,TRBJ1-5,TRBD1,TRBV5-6,CASSLFRGSNQPQHF,TGTGCCAGCAGCTTGTTCAGGGGGAGCAATCAGCCCCAGCATTTT
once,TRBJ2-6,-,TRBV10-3,CAISSSGANVLTF,TGTGCCATCAGCAGCTCTGGGGCCAACGTCCTGACTTTC
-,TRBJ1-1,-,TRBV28,CASSRSTVAEAFF,TGTGCCAGCAGTAGATCCACGGTCGCTGAAGCTTTCTTT
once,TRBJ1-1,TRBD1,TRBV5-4,CASSIQGARTEAFF,TGTGCCAGCAGCATACAGGGGGCGAGAACTGAAGCTTTCTTT
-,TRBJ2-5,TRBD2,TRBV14,CASSQDILLAGGPRQETQYF,TGTGCCAGCAGCCAAGACATTTTGCTAGCGGGAGGGCCCCGCCAAGAGACCCAGTACTTC
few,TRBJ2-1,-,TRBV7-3,CASSLSAEYYNEQFF,TGTGCCAGCAGCTTATCAGCGGAATACTACAATGAGCAGTTCTTC
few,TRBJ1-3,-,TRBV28,CASRQLKAGNTIYF,TGTGCCAGCAGACAATTAAAAGCTGGAAACACCATATATTTT
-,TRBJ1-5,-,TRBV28,CASSFRGLSNQPQHF,TGTGCCAGCAGTTTCCGGGGTTTAAGCAATCAGCCCCAGCATTTT
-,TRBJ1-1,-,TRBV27,CASTRTSTMNTEAFF,TGTGCCAGCACCCGGACGTCGACTATGAACACTGAAGCTTTCTTT
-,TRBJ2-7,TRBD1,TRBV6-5,CASGQGYEQYF,TGTGCCAGCGGACAGGGTTACGAGCAGTACTTC
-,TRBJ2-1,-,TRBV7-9,CASSPGASSNNEQFF,TGTGCCAGCAGCCCCGGTGCTAGCAGTAACAATGAGCAGTTCTTC
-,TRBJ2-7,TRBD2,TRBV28,CASSRRTSGAYEQYF,TGTGCCAGCAGCCGCCGGACTAGCGGAGCCTACGAGCAGTACTTC
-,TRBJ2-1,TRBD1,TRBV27,CASSPTRTGTYNEQFF,TGTGCCAGCAGTCCCACCCGGACAGGGACCTACAATGAGCAGTTCTTC
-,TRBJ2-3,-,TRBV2,CASSTGLPPDTQYF,TGTGCCAGCAGTACGGGCCTCCCCCCAGATACGCAGTATTTT
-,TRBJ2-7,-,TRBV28,CASSPVTGSYEQYF,TGTGCCAGCAGCCCTGTGACAGGAAGCTACGAGCAGTACTTC
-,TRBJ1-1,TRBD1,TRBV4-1,CASSRGQEVTEAFF,TGCGCCAGCAGCCGCGGACAGGAGGTTACTGAAGCTTTCTTT
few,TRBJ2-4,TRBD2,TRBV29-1,CSVEGPLGTSRAKNIQYF,TGCAGCGTTGAAGGGCCGCTCGGGACTAGCCGGGCCAAAAACATTCAGTACTTC
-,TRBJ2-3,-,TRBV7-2,CASSSPGRTDTQYF,TGTGCCAGCAGCTCCCCAGGGAGGACAGATACGCAGTATTTT
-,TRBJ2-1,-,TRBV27,CASSLTGSYYNEQFF,TGTGCCAGCAGTTTAACCGGGTCCTACTACAATGAGCAGTTCTTC